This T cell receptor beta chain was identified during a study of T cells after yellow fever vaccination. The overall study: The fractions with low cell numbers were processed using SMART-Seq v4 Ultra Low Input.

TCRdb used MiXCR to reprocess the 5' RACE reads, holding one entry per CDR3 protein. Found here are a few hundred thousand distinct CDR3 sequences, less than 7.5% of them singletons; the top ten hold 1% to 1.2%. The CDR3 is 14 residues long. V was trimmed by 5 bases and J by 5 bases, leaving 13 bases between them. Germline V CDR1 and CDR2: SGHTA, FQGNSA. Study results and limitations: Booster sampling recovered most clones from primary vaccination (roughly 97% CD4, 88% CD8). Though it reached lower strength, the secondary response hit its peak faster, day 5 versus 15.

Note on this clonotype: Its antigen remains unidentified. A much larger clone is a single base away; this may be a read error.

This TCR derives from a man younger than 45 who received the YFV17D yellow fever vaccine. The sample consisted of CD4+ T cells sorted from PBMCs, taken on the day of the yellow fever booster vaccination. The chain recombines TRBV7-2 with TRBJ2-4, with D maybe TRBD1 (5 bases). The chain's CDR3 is CASSPATVQNIQYF. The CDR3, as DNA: TGTGCCAGCAGCCCCGCGACAGTACAAAACATTCAGTACTTC. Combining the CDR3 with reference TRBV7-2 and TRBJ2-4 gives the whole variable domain GAGVSQSPSNKVTEKGKDVELRCDPISGHTALYWYRQSLGQGLEFLIYFQGNSAPDKSGLPSDRFSAERTGGSVSTLTIQRTQQEDSAVYLCASSPATVQNIQYFGAGTRLSVL.